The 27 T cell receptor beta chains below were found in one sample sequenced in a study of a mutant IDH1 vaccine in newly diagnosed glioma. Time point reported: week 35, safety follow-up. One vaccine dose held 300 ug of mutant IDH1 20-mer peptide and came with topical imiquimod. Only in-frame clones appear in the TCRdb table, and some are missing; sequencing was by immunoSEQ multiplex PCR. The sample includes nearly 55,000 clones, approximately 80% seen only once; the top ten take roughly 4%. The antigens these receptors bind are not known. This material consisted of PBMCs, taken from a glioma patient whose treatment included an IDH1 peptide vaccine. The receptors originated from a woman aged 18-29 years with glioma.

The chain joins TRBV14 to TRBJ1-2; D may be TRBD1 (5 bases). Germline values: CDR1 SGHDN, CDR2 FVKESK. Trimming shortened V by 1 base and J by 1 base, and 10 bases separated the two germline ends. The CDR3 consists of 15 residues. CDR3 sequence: CASSQVAGDNYGYTF. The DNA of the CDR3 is TGTGCCAGCAGCCAAGTTGCGGGGGATAACTATGGCTACACCTTC. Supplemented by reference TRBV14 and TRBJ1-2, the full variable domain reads EAGVTQFPSHSVIEKGQTVTLRCDPISGHDNLYWYRRVMGKEIKFLLHFVKESKQDESGMPNNRFLAERTGGTYSTLKVQPAELEDSGVYFCASSQVAGDNYGYTFGSGTRLTVV.

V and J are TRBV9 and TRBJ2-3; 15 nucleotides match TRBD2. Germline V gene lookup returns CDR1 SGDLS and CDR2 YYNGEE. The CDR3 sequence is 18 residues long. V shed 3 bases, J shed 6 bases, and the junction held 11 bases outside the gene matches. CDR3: CASSEGLAGGTLWDTQYF. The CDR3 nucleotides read TGTGCCAGCAGCGAGGGACTAGCGGGAGGCACCCTCTGGGATACGCAGTATTTT.

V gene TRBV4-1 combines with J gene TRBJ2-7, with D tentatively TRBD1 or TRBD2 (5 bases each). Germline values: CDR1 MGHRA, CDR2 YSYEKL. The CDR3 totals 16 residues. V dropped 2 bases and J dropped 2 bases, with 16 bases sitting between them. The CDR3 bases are TGCGCCAGCAGCCAACTCCGGGACGGCCCCACCTACGAGCAGTACTTC. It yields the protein CASSQLRDGPTYEQYF.

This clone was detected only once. The CDR3 nucleotides are TGTGCCAGCAGCTTCAGCTCCTACGAGCAGTACTTC. This codes for CASSFSSYEQYF. The gene calls are TRBV5-6 and TRBJ2-7; D is uncertain. Germline V lookup: CDR1 SGHDT, CDR2 YYEEEE. The V gene lost 2 bases and the J gene lost 0 bases, with 3 bases spanning the gap. This CDR3 has 12 amino acids.

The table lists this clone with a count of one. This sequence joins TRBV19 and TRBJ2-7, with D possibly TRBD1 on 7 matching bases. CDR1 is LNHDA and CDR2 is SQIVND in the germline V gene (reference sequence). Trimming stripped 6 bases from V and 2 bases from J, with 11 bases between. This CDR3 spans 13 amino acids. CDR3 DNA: TGTGCCAGTAGCCCAGGGGGGCCCTACGAGCAGTACTTC. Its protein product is CASSPGGPYEQYF.

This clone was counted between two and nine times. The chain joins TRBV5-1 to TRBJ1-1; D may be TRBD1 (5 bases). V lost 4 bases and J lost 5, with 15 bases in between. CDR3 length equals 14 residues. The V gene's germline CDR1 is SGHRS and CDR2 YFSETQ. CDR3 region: CASSPGQGGTEAFF. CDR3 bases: TGCGCCAGCAGCCCGGGGCAGGGCGGGACTGAAGCTTTCTTT. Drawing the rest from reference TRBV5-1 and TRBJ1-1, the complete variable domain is KAGVTQTPRYLIKTRGQQVTLSCSPISGHRSVSWYQQTPGQGLQFLFEYFSETQRNKGNFPGRFSGRQFSNSRSEMNVSTLELGDSALYLCASSPGQGGTEAFFGQGTRLTVV.

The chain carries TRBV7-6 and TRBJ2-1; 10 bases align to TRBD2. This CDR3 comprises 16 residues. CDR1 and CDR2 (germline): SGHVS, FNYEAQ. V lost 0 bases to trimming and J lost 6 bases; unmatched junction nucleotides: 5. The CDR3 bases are TGTGCCAGCAGCTTAGCCGGGACTAGCGCTTTCAATGAGCAGTTCTTC. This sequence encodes CASSLAGTSAFNEQFF.

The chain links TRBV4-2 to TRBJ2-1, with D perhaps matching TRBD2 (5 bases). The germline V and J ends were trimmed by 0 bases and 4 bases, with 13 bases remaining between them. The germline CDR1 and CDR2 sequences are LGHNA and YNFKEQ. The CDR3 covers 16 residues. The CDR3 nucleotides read TGTGCCAGCAGCCAAGATTCCAGCGGTTTTTACAATGAGCAGTTCTTC. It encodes CASSQDSSGFYNEQFF.

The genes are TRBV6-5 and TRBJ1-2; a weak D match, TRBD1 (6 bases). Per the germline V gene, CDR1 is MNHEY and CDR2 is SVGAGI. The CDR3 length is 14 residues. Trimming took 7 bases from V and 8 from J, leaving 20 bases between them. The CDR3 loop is CASTGDGGLRGYTF. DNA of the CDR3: TGTGCCAGCACCGGGGATGGGGGGCTAAGGGGCTACACCTTC.

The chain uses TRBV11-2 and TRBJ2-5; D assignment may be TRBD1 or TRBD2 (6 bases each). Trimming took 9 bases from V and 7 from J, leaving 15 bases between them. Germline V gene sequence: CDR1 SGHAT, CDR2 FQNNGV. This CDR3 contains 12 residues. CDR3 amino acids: CASTRGVGTQYF. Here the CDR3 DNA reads TGTGCCAGTACAAGGGGGGTCGGGACCCAGTACTTC.

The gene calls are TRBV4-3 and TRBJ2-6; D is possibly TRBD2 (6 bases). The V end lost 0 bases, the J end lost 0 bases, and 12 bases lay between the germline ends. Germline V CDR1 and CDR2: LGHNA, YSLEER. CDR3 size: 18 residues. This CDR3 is CASSQDPGVPSGANVLTF. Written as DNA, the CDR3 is TGCGCCAGCAGCCAAGATCCGGGGGTCCCCTCTGGGGCCAACGTCCTGACTTTC.

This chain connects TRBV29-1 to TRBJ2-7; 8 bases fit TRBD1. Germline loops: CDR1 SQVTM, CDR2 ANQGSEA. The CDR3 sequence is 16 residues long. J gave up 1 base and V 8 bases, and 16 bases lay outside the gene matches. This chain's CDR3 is CSPQDRVLTPSYEQYF. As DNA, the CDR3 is TGCAGCCCCCAGGACAGGGTCCTTACCCCGTCCTACGAGCAGTACTTC.

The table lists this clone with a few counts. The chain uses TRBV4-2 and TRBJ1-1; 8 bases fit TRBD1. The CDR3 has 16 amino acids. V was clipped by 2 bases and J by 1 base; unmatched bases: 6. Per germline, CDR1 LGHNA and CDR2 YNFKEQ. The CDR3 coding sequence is TGTGCCAGCAGCCAAACTTACAGGGGGTCGAACACTGAAGCTTTCTTT. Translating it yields CASSQTYRGSNTEAFF.

CDR3 sequence reads: CASSPTSGGSYNEQFF. CDR3 coding DNA: TGTGCCAGCAGCCCAACTAGCGGGGGCTCCTACAATGAGCAGTTCTTC. The rearrangement joins TRBV7-9 to TRBJ2-1; 11 bases match TRBD2. CDR3 size: 16 residues. J lost 0 bases, V lost 5 bases, and 3 bases had no gene match. Germline lookup yields CDR1 SEHNR and CDR2 FQNEAQ (reference sequence).

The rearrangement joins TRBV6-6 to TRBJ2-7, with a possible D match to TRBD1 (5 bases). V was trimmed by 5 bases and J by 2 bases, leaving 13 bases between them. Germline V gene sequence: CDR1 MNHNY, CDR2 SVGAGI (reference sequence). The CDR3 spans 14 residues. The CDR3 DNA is TGTGCCAGCAGTAAATCCGACAGTGCCTACGAGCAGTACTTC. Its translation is CASSKSDSAYEQYF.

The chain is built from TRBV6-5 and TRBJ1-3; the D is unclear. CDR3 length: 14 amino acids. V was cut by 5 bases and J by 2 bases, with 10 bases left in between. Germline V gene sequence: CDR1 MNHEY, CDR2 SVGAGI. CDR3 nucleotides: TGTGCCAGCAGTCGTGCTGATCCTGGAAACACCATATATTTT. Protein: CASSRADPGNTIYF.

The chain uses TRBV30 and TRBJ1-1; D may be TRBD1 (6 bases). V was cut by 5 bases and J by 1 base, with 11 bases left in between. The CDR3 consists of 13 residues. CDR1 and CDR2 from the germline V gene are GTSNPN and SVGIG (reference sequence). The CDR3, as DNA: TGTGCCTGGGAGAGCAGGGGGAACACTGAAGCTTTCTTT. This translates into CAWESRGNTEAFF.

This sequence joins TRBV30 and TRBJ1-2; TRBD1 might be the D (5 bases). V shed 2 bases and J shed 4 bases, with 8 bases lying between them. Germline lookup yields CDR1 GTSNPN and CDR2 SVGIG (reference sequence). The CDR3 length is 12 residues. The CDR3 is CAWSSGPYGYTF. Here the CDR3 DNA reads TGTGCCTGGAGTTCAGGGCCCTATGGCTACACCTTC.

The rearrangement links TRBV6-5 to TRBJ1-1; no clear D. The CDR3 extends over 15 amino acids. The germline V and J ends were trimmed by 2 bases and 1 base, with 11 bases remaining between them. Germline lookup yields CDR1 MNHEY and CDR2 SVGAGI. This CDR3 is CASSYLRPGNTEAFF. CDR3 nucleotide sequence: TGTGCCAGCAGTTACCTGAGGCCCGGGAACACTGAAGCTTTCTTT.

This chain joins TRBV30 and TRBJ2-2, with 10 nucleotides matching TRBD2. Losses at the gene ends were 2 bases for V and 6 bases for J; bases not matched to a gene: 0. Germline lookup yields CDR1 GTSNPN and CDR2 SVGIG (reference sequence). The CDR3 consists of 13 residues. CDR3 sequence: CAWSSGRAGELFF. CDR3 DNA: TGTGCCTGGAGTAGCGGGAGGGCCGGGGAGCTGTTTTTT.

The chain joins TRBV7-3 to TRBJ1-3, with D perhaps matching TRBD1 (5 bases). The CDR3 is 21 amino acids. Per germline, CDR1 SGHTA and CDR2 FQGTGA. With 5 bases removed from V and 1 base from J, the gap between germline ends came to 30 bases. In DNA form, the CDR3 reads TGTGCCAGCAGCCCACTGGGGCGGGTTGAGAAGGGCGGTGAGTCTGGAAACACCATATATTTT. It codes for CASSPLGRVEKGGESGNTIYF.

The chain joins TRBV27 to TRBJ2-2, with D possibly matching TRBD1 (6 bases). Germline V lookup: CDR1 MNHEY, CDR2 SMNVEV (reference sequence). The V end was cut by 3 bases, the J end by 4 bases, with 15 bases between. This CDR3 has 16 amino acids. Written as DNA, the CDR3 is TGTGCCAGCAGTTTTTTGGGGGCGCTGACCACCGGGGAGCTGTTTTTT. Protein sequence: CASSFLGALTTGELFF.

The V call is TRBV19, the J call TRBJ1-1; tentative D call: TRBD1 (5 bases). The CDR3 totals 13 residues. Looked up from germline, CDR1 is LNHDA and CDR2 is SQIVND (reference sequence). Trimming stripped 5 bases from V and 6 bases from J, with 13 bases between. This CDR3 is CASSQRGGSEAFF. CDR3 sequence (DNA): TGTGCCAGTAGTCAACGGGGGGGGTCTGAAGCTTTCTTT.

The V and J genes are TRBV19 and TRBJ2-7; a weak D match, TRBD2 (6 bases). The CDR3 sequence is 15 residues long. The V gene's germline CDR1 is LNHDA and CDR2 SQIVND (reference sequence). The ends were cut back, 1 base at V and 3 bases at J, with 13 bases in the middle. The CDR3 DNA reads TGTGCCAGTAGTATAGGAGGAGGGAACATCTACGAGCAGTACTTC. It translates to CASSIGGGNIYEQYF.

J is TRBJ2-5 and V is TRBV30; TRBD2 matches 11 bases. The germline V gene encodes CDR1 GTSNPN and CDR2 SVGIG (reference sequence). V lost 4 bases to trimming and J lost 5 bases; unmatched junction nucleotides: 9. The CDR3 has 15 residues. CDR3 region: CAWNLLAGAGETQYF. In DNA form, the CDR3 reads TGTGCCTGGAACCTACTAGCGGGAGCAGGGGAGACCCAGTACTTC.

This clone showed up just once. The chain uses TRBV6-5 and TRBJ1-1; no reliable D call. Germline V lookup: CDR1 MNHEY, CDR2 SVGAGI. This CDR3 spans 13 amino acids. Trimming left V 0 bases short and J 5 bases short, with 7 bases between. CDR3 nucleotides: TGTGCCAGCAGTTACTCTGGGAGGACTGAAGCTTTCTTT. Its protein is CASSYSGRTEAFF.

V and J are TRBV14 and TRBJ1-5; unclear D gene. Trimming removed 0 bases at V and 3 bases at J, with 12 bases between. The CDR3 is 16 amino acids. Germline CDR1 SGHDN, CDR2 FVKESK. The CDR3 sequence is CASSQDFGETNQPQHF. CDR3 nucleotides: TGTGCCAGCAGCCAAGATTTCGGGGAAACCAATCAGCCCCAGCATTTT.